This entry describes one T cell receptor beta chain. The antigen is not known. Specified time point: newly diagnosed GD, antithyroid drugs for less than 3 months. Following extraction of RNA from PBMCs, that RNA was used to make the TCR library. EDTA tubes collected approximately 10 milliliters of peripheral blood. These data come from a study of regulatory T cells in long-lasting Graves disease. Study-level findings and limits: Comparison showed that persistent patients shared more public clonotypes (over 2,500) than new patients (about 970).

The CDR3 is 16 residues long. Germline CDR1 SGDLS, CDR2 YYNGEE. V was trimmed by 0 bases and J by 7 bases, leaving 16 bases between them. With iRepertoire HTBI primers and Arm-PCR of CDR3 regions, TCR beta libraries were built. TCRdb independently ran MiXCR on the multiplex PCR reads; one entry per CDR3 protein. The profile covers about 520,000 distinct CDR3 sequences, with 12% appearing a single time and roughly 8.2% taken by the ten largest. These data were also reused for a study on T cells in Graves' hyperthyroidism and ophthalmopathy. Turning to that study: The HTBI primer set served for first-round RT-PCR of the TCR CDR3.

This receptor was obtained from a woman under 40 with Graves disease. This chain links TRBV9 with TRBJ1-4, with a weak D call TRBD1 (5 bases). The sample here was peripheral blood mononuclear cells (PBMCs), taken at new diagnosis, from a patient treated with antithyroid drugs. CDR3 in amino acids: CASSVVRSQGGEKLFF. The CDR3 region has the DNA TGTGCCAGCAGCGTAGTTAGGTCGCAGGGCGGTGAAAAACTGTTTTTT.